This T cell receptor (beta chain) was found in a study of T cells in Graves' hyperthyroidism and ophthalmopathy (dated by TCRdb to between 2017 and 2020). Context from the whole study: Peripheral blood samples were taken at initial diagnosis, before any treatment was given. TCR V-J signatures able to tell the groups apart were searched for in a discovery cohort of approximately 95 patients, of whom around 42 had Graves' ophthalmopathy and around 57 had stable Graves' hyperthyroidism. The paper reports TCR Vbeta CDR3 sequencing of roughly 140 peripheral blood samples: 43 ophthalmopathy, about 75 hyperthyroidism and approximately 17 progressor patients. Whether ophthalmopathy could be predicted prospectively was tested in an independent validation cohort made up of roughly 19 hyperthyroidism patients plus 17 patients who later progressed to ophthalmopathy. Thyroid tissue and blood T-cell repertoires from six or seven Graves' hyperthyroidism patients were also compared in the study. For training and testing, the 95 to 100 patients in the discovery cohort were randomly divided in a 7:3 ratio. After blood sampling, hyperthyroidism patients were treated with methimazole at a starting dose of 30 mg daily, and ophthalmopathy patients were treated with high-dose intravenous methylprednisolone. Study-wide findings and limitations: A model built on a 13 V-J signature distinguished ophthalmopathy from stable hyperthyroidism, reaching roughly 88% sensitivity and 81.08% specificity in cross-validation and 80%/75% in testing. Most expanded thyroid clonotypes (frequency above 0.001) were also found in blood, which suggests that blood repertoires may mirror thyroid immune responses. Sample size was not statistically predetermined, and blinding of investigators to group allocation was not performed. During validation, the model predicted progression to ophthalmopathy a median of about 5.9 months ahead of onset, with roughly 65% sensitivity and less than 85% specificity.

Stable Graves' hyperthyroidism was defined as no progression to ophthalmopathy during 18 months of follow-up. Hyperthyroidism patients were newly diagnosed, had a disease duration of under 2 months, and were aged 18 to 65 years. Any patient with an uncontrolled infection, another autoimmune disease, pregnancy or lactation was excluded. Diagnoses were established on the basis of clinical symptoms, serum thyroxine and TRAb, thyroid ultrasound, and orbital computed tomography. Ficoll-Paque density gradient centrifugation was used to isolate PBMCs from approximately 10 ml of fresh peripheral blood. Trizol reagent was used to extract total RNA, and RNA quality was then checked on an Agilent 2100 Bioanalyzer. In its sample, this clonotype was seen many times. Its antigen is not yet known. Base quality data are lacking; no much larger clone is found one base away. Amplification of TCR beta CDR3 regions was carried out from RNA transcripts. The TCR CDR3 was subjected to a first round of RT-PCR using the HTBI primer set and the Qiagen OneStep RT-PCR kit. Libraries were constructed in a second round of multiplex PCR, after which size selection and purification were carried out. Sequencing of the libraries was done on an Illumina HiSeq2000 using paired-end 100 bp reads. Per the authors' processing: SOAPnuke was used to process the raw data, throwing out any read that contained adapters or uncalled bases, had a mean Phred below 15, or lacked an exact constant-primer or identifier match. COPE v1.2.5 was used to merge high-quality paired reads, and clonotypes were defined as unique nucleotide sequences. MiTCR v1.1 was used to align the clonotypes against IMGT TRBV, TRBD and TRBJ reference segments. Analysis was restricted to V-J combinations with a frequency above 0.0001, which covered roughly 99% of repertoires. The TCS score was defined as F50 (clonal expansion) divided by E x V (chaos), with BLOSUM62-based TCRdist calculated between CDR3 peptides within each V-J. Welch's t-statistics and random forest reduced some 510 V-J features to 10 to 15, which were used in a naive Bayes classifier (R e1071). TCRdb took the public reads, trimmed them with fastp at Q25, ran MiXCR for clone calling and kept in-frame beta chains. Rows are combined by CDR3 protein, so each entry shows the most common genes and DNA. These V and J calls are TCRdb output, not the study's own analysis. The sample yields about 560,000 distinct CDR3 sequences; about a sixth were counted once. The ten largest make up approximately 20% of the sample.

Spanning cysteine to phenylalanine, the CDR3 consists of 11 amino acids. The sequence is cut down to CDR3 DNA, 33 bases in frame from base 1. V drops 2 bases and J drops 4 bases, leaving 5 bases in between. The germline V gene (reference sequence) specifies DFQATT as CDR1 and SNEGSKA as CDR2. The rearrangement combines TRBV20-1 with TRBJ1-1; no D gene is confidently identified. Sequencing input: blood. The origin of this receptor is a woman aged 18-29 years with Graves' hyperthyroidism. The bases are TGCAGTGCTAGACAGGTCACTGAAGCTTTCTTT. This codes for CSARQVTEAFF.